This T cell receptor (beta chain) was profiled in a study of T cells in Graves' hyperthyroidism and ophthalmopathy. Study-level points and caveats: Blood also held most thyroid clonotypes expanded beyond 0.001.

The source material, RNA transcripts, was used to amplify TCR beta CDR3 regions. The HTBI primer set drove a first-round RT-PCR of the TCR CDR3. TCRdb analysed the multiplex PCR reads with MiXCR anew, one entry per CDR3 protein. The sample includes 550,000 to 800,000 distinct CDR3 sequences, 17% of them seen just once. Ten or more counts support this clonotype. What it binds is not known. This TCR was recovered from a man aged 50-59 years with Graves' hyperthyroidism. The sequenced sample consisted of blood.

CDR3 region: CASSLSMADQETQYF. CDR3 DNA sequence: TGTGCCAGCAGTTTATCGATGGCAGATCAAGAGACCCAGTACTTC. J is TRBJ2-5 and V is TRBV27; D uncertain. The germline V gene has CDR1 MNHEY and CDR2 SMNVEV (reference sequence). The CDR3 has 15 amino acids. Trimming took 0 bases from V and 2 from J, leaving 10 bases between them.